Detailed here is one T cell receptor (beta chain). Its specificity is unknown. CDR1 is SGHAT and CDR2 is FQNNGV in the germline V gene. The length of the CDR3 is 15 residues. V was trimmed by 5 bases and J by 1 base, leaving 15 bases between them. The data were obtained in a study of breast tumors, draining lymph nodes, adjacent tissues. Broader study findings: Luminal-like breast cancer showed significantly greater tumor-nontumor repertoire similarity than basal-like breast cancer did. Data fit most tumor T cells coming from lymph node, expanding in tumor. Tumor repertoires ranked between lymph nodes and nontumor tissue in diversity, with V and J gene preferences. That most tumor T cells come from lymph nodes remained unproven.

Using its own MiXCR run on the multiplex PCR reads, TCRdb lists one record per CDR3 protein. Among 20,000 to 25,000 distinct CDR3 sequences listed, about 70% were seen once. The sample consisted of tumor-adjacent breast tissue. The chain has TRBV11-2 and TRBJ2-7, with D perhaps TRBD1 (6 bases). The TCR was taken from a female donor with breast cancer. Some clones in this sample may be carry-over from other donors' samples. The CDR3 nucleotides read TGTGCCAGCAGCCGGGACACCCCTAGGTCCTACGAGCAGTACTTC. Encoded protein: CASSRDTPRSYEQYF.